These T cell receptor beta chains were read from a single sample in a study of blood T cell repertoires in COVID-19. Some clones are missing from TCRdb's copy, which holds only in-frame ones; the method was immunoSEQ multiplex PCR. Of about 200,000 clones listed, about 87% are singletons. Sequencing was performed on peripheral blood. These receptors all stem from a man aged 55 to 70 with acute or convalescent COVID-19. The CDR3 runs from the conserved cysteine through the conserved F or W. The order of the fields is D gene, clone size, J gene, V gene, CDR3 DNA, CDR3 protein. The D gene is left open where the match is weak. The size of a clone is reported for some rows only, either as once, few or many, or as a class for expanded clones.

>TRBD1|.|TRBJ2-7|TRBV6-1
TGTGCCAGCAGTGAACCTGGACAGGGTCAATACGAGCAGTACTTC
CASSEPGQGQYEQYF
>.|.|TRBJ1-3|TRBV9
TGTGCCAGCAGCGTCATGGGAAACACCATATATTTT
CASSVMGNTIYF
>TRBD1|.|TRBJ2-2|TRBV5-4
TGTGCCAGCAGCTCCATTTTGGACAGGATGGGGGAGCTGTTTTTT
CASSSILDRMGELFF
>.|.|TRBJ2-5|TRBV28
TGTGCCAGCAGTTTATTGGGGGCCGGGGCCCAAGAGACCCAGTACTTC
CASSLLGAGAQETQYF
>TRBD1|.|TRBJ2-3|TRBV7-3
TGTGCCAGCAGCCCTCAGACAGGGCGCACAGATACGCAGTATTTT
CASSPQTGRTDTQYF
>TRBD2|.|TRBJ2-2|TRBV28
TGTGCCAGCAGCCCACCCCGACTAGCGGGGGGGGCGAACACCGGGGAGCTGTTTTTT
CASSPPRLAGGANTGELFF
>.|.|TRBJ1-1|TRBV27
TGTGCCAGCAGTTTACGCGGGGAATTGAACACTGAAGCTTTCTTT
CASSLRGELNTEAFF
>.|.|TRBJ2-1|TRBV6-5
TGTGCCAGCTGGGTCGGGTACAATGAGCAGTTCTTC
CASWVGYNEQFF
>TRBD1|.|TRBJ2-5|TRBV6-2/TRBV6-3
TGTGCCAGCAGCCCTCTGACAGGGGGGTACCAAGAGACCCAGTACTTC
CASSPLTGGYQETQYF
>.|.|TRBJ1-1|TRBV7-6
TGTGCCAGCAGCCAAGAGGCTATGCAAGAAGCTTTCTTT
CASSQEAMQEAFF
>.|.|TRBJ2-5|TRBV12-3/TRBV12-4
TGTGCCAGCAGTTTCGTAGAGACCCAGTACTTC
CASSFVETQYF
>TRBD1|.|TRBJ2-1|TRBV6-5
TGTGCCAGCAGTTGGGGAGGACAGGGGGGCTACAATGAGCAGTTCTTC
CASSWGGQGGYNEQFF
>TRBD1|once|TRBJ1-2|TRBV6-6
TGTGCCAGCACCCTGGGGCAGGGGGATGGCTACACCTTC
CASTLGQGDGYTF
>TRBD2|.|TRBJ2-1|TRBV7-9
TGTGCCAGCAGCTTAGTGCTAGCGGGGTACAATGAGCAGTTCTTC
CASSLVLAGYNEQFF
>.|.|TRBJ1-3|TRBV6-5
TGTGCCAGCAGTTACGGTAACAGCTACTCTGGAAACACCATATATTTT
CASSYGNSYSGNTIYF
>TRBD1|once|TRBJ2-7|TRBV18
TGTGCCAGCTCCCTCAAGGCAGGGACAGGTGGATCCTACGAGCAGTACTTC
CASSLKAGTGGSYEQYF
>.|.|TRBJ1-3|TRBV28
TGTGCCAGCAGTTTAGACAGAATTGGAAACACCATATATTTT
CASSLDRIGNTIYF
>.|.|TRBJ1-1|TRBV5-1
TGCGCCAGCAGCTATGGCGACGGGGCTGAAGCTTTCTTT
CASSYGDGAEAFF
>.|.|TRBJ1-1|TRBV5-1
TGCGCCAGCAGCTCCAGGGGATGGGGGAACACTGAAGCTTTCTTT
CASSSRGWGNTEAFF
>TRBD2|.|TRBJ2-1|TRBV27
TGTGCCAGCAGTTTAACTAGCGGGGTATACAATGAGCAGTTCTTC
CASSLTSGVYNEQFF
>TRBD1|.|TRBJ2-7|TRBV6-5
TGTGCCAGCAGTTCCTCCGGGACAGGGTCCTACGAGCAGTACTTC
CASSSSGTGSYEQYF
>TRBD1|.|TRBJ2-5|TRBV2
TGTGCCAGCAGCAGGACAGGGGGCTTGGCAGAGACCCAGTACTTC
CASSRTGGLAETQYF
>.|.|TRBJ1-1|TRBV6-5
TGTGCCAGCAGGACCAGGGGCTTGAACACTGAAGCTTTCTTT
CASRTRGLNTEAFF
>.|few|TRBJ1-2|TRBV7-6
TGTGCCAGCAGCCCCGGGGACTATGGCTACACCTTC
CASSPGDYGYTF
>TRBD1|.|TRBJ1-3|TRBV9
TGTGCCAGCAGCGTAGGGTTACAGGGGGTCGGAAACACCATATATTTT
CASSVGLQGVGNTIYF
>TRBD1|.|TRBJ2-7|TRBV11-2
TGTGCCAGCAGCTCTGGACAGGGACCCTACGAGCAGTACTTC
CASSSGQGPYEQYF
>TRBD1|.|TRBJ2-3|TRBV28
TGTGCCAGCAGTTCATGGGACAGCAACACAGATACGCAGTATTTT
CASSSWDSNTDTQYF
>TRBD1|.|TRBJ1-5|TRBV6-5
TGTGCCAGCTACGGGGCCAGGGGGCAGCCCCAGCATTTT
CASYGARGQPQHF
>.|.|TRBJ2-7|TRBV27
TGTGCCAGCAGGGCCTGGGGAGACTACGAGCAGTACTTC
CASRAWGDYEQYF
>TRBD2|once|TRBJ2-6|TRBV7-2
TGTGCCAGCAGCTTCACCGGGGGGAATGGGGCCAACGTCCTGACTTTC
CASSFTGGNGANVLTF
>TRBD1|.|TRBJ1-2|TRBV30
TGTGCCTGGAGTCAGGGGGAGTATGGCTACACCTTC
CAWSQGEYGYTF
>.|.|TRBJ2-1|TRBV7-8
TGTGCCAGCAGCTTAGCCCCCCGGACAACTTACAATGAGCAGTTCTTC
CASSLAPRTTYNEQFF
>TRBD1|.|TRBJ1-6|TRBV28
TGTGCCAGCACCCGCCTCCCGACAGGGAATTCACCCCTCCACTTT
CASTRLPTGNSPLHF
>TRBD1|.|TRBJ1-2|TRBV5-1
TGCGCCAGCAGCCCCAGGGACAGGGAAGGTTTCAGCTATGGCTACACCTTC
CASSPRDREGFSYGYTF
>TRBD1|.|TRBJ1-6|TRBV5-6
TGTGCCAGCAGCTTGACCGGACAGGGGCGGGCACCCCTCCACTTT
CASSLTGQGRAPLHF
>.|.|TRBJ1-3|TRBV7-8
TGTGCCAGCAGCCGCCTTTTTCAGAAATCTGGAAACACCATATATTTT
CASSRLFQKSGNTIYF
>.|.|TRBJ2-3|TRBV3-1/TRBV3-2
TGTGCCAGCAGCCAGTGGGACTTAAATGGGGATACGCAGTATTTT
CASSQWDLNGDTQYF
>TRBD1|.|TRBJ1-1|TRBV7-2
TGTGCCAGCAGCTTCCCGACCGGGACAGGGGCCGCTGAAGCTTTCTTT
CASSFPTGTGAAEAFF
>TRBD1|.|TRBJ1-5|TRBV6-1
TGTGCCAGCAGTGACCCAGGACAGGGTAATCAGCCCCAGCATTTT
CASSDPGQGNQPQHF
>.|few|TRBJ1-5|TRBV15
TGTGCCACCAGCAGAGATGGAGGACCCCTAACCCAGCATTTT
CATSRDGGPLTQHF
>TRBD2|.|TRBJ2-3|TRBV4-2
TGTGCCAGCAGCCAAGAGACTAGCGTCCTGGATACGCAGTATTTT
CASSQETSVLDTQYF
>TRBD2|.|TRBJ2-1|TRBV7-9
TGTGCCAGCAGCTTAGATGGGACTAGCGGCAATGAGCAGTTCTTC
CASSLDGTSGNEQFF
>TRBD2|once|TRBJ2-1|TRBV11-2
TGTGCCAGCAGCCTGGCGAGCGGGGGGATAGCTACCTACAATGAGCAGTTCTTC
CASSLASGGIATYNEQFF
>TRBD2|many|TRBJ2-4|TRBV4-2
TGTGCCAGCAGCCAAGATCGGGGGGGCCCCAAGGGCATTCAGTACTTC
CASSQDRGGPKGIQYF
>TRBD1|.|TRBJ1-1|TRBV28
TGTGCCAGCAGTGCCCCGGGACAGGCAAACACTGAAGCTTTCTTT
CASSAPGQANTEAFF
>TRBD1|.|TRBJ1-2|TRBV19
TGTGCCAGCCAGAGACCGGGACAGGGGGCCTTAAACTATGGCTACACCTTC
CASQRPGQGALNYGYTF
>.|once|TRBJ2-2|TRBV10-1
TGCGCCAGCAGTTTTTCAATCTGGTGCAGCTCCGGGAGGAACACCGGGGAGCTGTTTTTT
CASSFSIWCSSGRNTGELFF
>.|once|TRBJ2-1|TRBV18
TGTGCCAGCTCACCACTCACGGATGAGCAGTTCTTC
CASSPLTDEQFF
>.|.|TRBJ2-1|TRBV27
TGTGCCAGCAGTTTAAGCGTCAGCTCCTACAATGAGCAGTTCTTC
CASSLSVSSYNEQFF
>.|.|TRBJ2-3|TRBV4-1
TGCGCCAGCAGCCCCGGGAGGGGGCTTGGCACAGATACGCAGTATTTT
CASSPGRGLGTDTQYF
>.|.|TRBJ2-7|TRBV7-2
TGTGCCAGCAGCCAAAGGGGGGGCTCCTACGAGCAGTACTTC
CASSQRGGSYEQYF
>.|.|TRBJ2-5|TRBV27
TGTGCCAGCAGTAATGGCGGGGTGGCCGAGACCCAGTACTTC
CASSNGGVAETQYF
>.|once|TRBJ1-2|TRBV29-1
TGCAGCGTTGTTTTGGACAGTAACTATGGCTACACCTTC
CSVVLDSNYGYTF
>TRBD1|.|TRBJ1-2|TRBV3-1/TRBV3-2
TGTGCCAGCAGCCACCCTCCTGGGACAGCGCTCTATGGCTACACCTTC
CASSHPPGTALYGYTF
>TRBD2|.|TRBJ2-7|TRBV5-4
TGTGCCAGCAGCTTGGAGGGACCCCGCGGGGGGCCTCACGAGCAGTACTTC
CASSLEGPRGGPHEQYF
>.|.|TRBJ1-1|TRBV10-1
TGCGCCAGCAGTGGGGGGGGAACTGAAGCTTTCTTT
CASSGGGTEAFF